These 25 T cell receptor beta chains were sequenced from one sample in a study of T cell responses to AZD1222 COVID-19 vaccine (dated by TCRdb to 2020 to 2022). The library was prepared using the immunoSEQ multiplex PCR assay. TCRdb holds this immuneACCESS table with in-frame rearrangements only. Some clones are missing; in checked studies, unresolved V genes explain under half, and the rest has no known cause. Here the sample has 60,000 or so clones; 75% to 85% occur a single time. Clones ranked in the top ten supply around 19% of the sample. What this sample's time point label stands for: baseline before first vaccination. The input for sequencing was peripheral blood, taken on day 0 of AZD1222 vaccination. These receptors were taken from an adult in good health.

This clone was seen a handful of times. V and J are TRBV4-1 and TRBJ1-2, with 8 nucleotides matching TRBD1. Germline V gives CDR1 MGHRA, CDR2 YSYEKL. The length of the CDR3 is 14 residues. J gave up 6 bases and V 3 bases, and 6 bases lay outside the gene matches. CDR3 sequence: CASSQAGGGNGYTF. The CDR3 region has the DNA TGCGCCAGCAGCCAGGCAGGGGGCGGGAATGGCTACACCTTC.

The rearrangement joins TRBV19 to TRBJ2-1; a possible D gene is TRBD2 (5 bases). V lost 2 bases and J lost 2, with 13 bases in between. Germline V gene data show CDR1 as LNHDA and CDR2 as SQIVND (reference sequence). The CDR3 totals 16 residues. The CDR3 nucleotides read TGTGCCAGTAGTATATCACGGACTCCCCCCTACAATGAGCAGTTCTTC. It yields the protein CASSISRTPPYNEQFF.

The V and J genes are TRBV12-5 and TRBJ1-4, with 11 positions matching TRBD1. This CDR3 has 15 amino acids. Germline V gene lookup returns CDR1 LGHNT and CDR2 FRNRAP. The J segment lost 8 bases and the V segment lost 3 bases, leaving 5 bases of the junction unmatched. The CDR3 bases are TGTGCTAGTGGTTTAGGGACAGGGGGGTGGGAAAAACTGTTTTTT. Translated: CASGLGTGGWEKLFF.

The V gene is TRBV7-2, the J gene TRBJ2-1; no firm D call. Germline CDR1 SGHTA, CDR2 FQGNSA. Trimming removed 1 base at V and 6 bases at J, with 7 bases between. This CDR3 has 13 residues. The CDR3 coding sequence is TGTGCCAGCAGCTTAGTCCTATTCAATGAGCAGTTCTTC. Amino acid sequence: CASSLVLFNEQFF.

CDR3 coding DNA: TGTGCCAGCAGCTTAGTACGGACGACTAGCAATCAGCCCCAGCATTTT. Translation gives CASSLVRTTSNQPQHF. The V gene is TRBV7-8, the J gene TRBJ1-5; no clear D gene. V lost 1 base and J 0 bases, leaving 10 bases between the germline ends. The CDR3 consists of 16 residues. The germline V gene has CDR1 SGHVS and CDR2 FQNEAQ.

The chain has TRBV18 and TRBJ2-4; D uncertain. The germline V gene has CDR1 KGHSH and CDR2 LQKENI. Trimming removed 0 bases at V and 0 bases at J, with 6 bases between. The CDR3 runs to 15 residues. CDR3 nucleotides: TGTGCCAGCTCACCACCGAGGCTAGCCAAAAACATTCAGTACTTC. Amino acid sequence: CASSPPRLAKNIQYF. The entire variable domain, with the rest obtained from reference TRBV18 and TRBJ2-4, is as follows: NAGVMQNPRHLVRRRGQEARLRCSPMKGHSHVYWYRQLPEEGLKFMVYLQKENIIDESGMPKERFSAEFPKEGPSILRIQQVVRGDSAAYFCASSPPRLAKNIQYFGAGTRLSVL.

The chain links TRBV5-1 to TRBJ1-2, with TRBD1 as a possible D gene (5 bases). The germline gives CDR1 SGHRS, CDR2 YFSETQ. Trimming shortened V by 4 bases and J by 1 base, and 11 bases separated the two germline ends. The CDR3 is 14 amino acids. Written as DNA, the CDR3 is TGCGCCAGCAGCCCACTGACAGATAACTATGGCTACACCTTC. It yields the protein CASSPLTDNYGYTF.

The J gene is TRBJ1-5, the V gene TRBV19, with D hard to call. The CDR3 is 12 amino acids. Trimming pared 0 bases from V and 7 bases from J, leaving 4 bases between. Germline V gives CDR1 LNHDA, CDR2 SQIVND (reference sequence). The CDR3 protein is CASSIDRQPQHF. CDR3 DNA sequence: TGTGCCAGTAGTATAGATCGGCAGCCCCAGCATTTT.

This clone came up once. CDR3 DNA: TGTGCCAGCAGCTCTCGGACTAGCGGGAACACCGGGGAGCTGTTTTTT. Translating gives CASSSRTSGNTGELFF. The chain recombines TRBV4-2 with TRBJ2-2; 10 nucleotides agree with TRBD2. Germline trimming cut 5 bases from V and 1 base from J; bases unmatched to any gene: 4. CDR1 and CDR2 (germline): LGHNA, YNFKEQ. The CDR3 has 16 amino acids.

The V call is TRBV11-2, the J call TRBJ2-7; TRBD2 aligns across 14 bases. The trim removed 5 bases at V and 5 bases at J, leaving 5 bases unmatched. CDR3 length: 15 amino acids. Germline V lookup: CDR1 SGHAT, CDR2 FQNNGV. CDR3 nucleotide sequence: TGTGCCAGCAGCCCAGGGGGACTAGCGGGAGACGAGCAGTACGTC. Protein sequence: CASSPGGLAGDEQYV.

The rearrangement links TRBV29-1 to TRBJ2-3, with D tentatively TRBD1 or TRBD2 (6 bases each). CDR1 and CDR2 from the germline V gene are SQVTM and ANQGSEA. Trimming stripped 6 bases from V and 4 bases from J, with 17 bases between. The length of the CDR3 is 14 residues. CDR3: CSVNGGAGPDTQYF. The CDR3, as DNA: TGCAGCGTGAACGGGGGCGCTGGCCCAGATACGCAGTATTTT.

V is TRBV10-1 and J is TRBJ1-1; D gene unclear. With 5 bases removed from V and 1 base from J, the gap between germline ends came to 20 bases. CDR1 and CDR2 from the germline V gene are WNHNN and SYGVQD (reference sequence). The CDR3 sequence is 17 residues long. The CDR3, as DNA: TGCGCCAGCAGTCTAGGAACGTTATGGTTAAGGAACACTGAAGCTTTCTTT. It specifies CASSLGTLWLRNTEAFF.

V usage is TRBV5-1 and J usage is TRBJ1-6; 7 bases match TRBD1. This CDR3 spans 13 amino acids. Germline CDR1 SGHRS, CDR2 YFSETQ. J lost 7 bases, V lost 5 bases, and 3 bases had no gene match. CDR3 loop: CASRSGGNSPLHF. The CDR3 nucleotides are TGCGCCAGCAGGTCAGGGGGAAATTCACCCCTCCACTTT.

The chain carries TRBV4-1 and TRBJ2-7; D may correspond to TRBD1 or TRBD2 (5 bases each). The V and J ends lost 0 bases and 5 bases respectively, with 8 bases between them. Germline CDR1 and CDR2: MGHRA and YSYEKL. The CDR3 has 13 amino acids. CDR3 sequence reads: CASSQEWGNEQYF. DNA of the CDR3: TGCGCCAGCAGCCAAGAGTGGGGGAACGAGCAGTACTTC.

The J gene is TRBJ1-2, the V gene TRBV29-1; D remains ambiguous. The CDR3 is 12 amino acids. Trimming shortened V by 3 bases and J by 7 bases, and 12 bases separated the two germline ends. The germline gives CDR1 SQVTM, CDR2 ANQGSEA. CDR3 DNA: TGCAGCGTTGATTGGGAAGCTAGTGGCTACACCTTC. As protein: CSVDWEASGYTF. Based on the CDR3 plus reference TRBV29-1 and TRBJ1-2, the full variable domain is SAVISQKPSRDICQRGTSLTIQCQVDSQVTMMFWYRQQPGQSLTLIATANQGSEATYESGFVIDKFPISRPNLTFSTLTVSNMSPEDSSIYLCSVDWEASGYTFGSGTRLTVV.

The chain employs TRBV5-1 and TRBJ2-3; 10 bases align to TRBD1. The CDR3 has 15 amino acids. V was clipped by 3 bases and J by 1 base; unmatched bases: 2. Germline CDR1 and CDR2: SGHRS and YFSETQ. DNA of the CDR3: TGCGCCAGCAGCTATGGACAGGGGGGCACAGATACGCAGTATTTT. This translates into CASSYGQGGTDTQYF.

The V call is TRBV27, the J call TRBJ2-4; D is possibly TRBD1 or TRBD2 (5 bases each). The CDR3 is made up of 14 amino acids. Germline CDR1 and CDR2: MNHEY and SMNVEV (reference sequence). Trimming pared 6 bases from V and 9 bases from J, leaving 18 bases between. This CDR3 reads CASRLNRNAGIQYF. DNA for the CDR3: TGTGCCAGCAGACTTAACAGGAATGCGGGCATTCAGTACTTC.

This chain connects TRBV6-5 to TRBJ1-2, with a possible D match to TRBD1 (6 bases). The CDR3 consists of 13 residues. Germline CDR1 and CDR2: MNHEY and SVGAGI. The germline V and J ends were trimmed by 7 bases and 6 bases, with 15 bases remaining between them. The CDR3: CASTNRESHGYTF. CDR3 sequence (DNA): TGTGCCAGCACCAACAGGGAGTCTCATGGCTACACCTTC.

CDR3 in amino acids: CASSPDRGRPNEQFF. The CDR3 DNA reads TGTGCCAGCAGCCCGGACAGGGGGCGCCCCAATGAGCAGTTCTTC. This sequence joins TRBV7-2 and TRBJ2-1; 11 nucleotides match TRBD1. The CDR3 has 15 amino acids. Germline CDR1 is SGHTA and CDR2 is FQGNSA. V lost 5 bases, J lost 6 bases, and 6 bases stayed unmatched.

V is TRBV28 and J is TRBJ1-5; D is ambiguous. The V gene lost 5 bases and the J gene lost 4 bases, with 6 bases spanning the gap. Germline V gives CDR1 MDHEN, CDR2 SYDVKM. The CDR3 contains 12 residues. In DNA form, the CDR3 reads TGTGCCAGCAGTACAATAAATCAGCCCCAGCATTTT. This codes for CASSTINQPQHF.

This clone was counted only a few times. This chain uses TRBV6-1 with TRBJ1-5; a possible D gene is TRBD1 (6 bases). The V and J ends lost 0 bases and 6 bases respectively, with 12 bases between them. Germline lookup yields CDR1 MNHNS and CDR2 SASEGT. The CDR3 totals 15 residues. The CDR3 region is CASSEAAGAVQPQHF. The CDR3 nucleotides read TGTGCCAGCAGTGAAGCAGCAGGGGCGGTTCAGCCCCAGCATTTT.

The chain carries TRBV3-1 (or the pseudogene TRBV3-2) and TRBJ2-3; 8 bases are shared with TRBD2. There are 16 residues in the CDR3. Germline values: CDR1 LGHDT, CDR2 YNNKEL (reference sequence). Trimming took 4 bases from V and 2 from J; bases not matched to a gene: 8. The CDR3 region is CASSRLLAVSTDTQYF. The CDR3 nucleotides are TGTGCCAGCAGCCGATTACTAGCGGTCTCCACAGATACGCAGTATTTT.

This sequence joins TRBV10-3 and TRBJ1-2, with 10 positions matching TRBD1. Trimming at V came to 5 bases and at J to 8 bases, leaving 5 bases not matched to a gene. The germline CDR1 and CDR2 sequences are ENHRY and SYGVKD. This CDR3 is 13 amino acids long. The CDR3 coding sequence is TGTGCCATCAGTTCTGACAGGGGGCGAGGCTACACCTTC. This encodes CAISSDRGRGYTF.

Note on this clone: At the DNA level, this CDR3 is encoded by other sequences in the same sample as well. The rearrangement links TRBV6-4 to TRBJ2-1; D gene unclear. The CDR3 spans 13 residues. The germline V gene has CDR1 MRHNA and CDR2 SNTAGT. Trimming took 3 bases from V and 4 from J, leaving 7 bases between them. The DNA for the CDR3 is TGTGCCAGCAGTGAGCTCCCTTACAATGAGCAGTTCTTC. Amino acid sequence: CASSELPYNEQFF.

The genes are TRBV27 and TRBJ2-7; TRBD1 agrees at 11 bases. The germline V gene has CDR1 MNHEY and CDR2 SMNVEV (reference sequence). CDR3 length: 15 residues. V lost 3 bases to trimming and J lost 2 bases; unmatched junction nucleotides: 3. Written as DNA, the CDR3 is TGTGCCAGCAGTTTTAAGGGACAGGGGGCCTACGAGCAGTACTTC. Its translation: CASSFKGQGAYEQYF.